This T cell receptor beta chain is from a study of immune cell composition in non-small cell lung cancer. TCRdb keeps only in-frame clones here, not all; method: immunoSEQ multiplex PCR. The sample holds 1,300 to 1,500 clones; 70% to 80% are singletons and the top ten take roughly 13%. For this clone: Its antigen is still unknown. Sequence at one end of the junction differs from germline and may be a read error.

General observations from the study: It was not proven that tumour-reactive clones equal dominant tumour-associated clones. Tumour TCR-beta clonality was not significantly tied to smoking pack-years.

The sample was lung tumor tissue. The source of this sequence is a human donor with non-small cell lung cancer.

CDR3 nucleotides: TGCGCCAGCAGCCAAGAATTCCGAGGAAGGCAGTACTTC. Protein: CASSQEFRGRQYF. V is TRBV5-4 and J is TRBJ2-7; D remains ambiguous. CDR3 length equals 13 residues. Per germline, CDR1 SGHNT and CDR2 YYREEE (reference sequence).